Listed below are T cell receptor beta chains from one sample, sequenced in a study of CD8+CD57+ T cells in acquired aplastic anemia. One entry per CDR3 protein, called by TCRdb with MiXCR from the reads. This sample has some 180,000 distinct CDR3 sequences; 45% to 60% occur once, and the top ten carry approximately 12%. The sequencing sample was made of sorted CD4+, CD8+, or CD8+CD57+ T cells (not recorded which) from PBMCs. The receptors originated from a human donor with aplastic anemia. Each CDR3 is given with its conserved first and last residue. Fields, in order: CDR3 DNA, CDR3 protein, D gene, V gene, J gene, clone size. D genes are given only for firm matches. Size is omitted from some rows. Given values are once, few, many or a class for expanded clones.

CDR3nt: TGTGCCACCAGTGATTATTCACCCCTCCACTTT
CDR3aa: CATSDYSPLHF
d_gene: .
v_gene: TRBV24-1
j_gene: TRBJ1-6
abundance: many

CDR3nt: TGCAGTGTAGGGGGACAAATCCTTAGCACAGATACGCAGTATTTT
CDR3aa: CSVGGQILSTDTQYF
d_gene: .
v_gene: TRBV20-1
j_gene: TRBJ2-3
abundance: many

CDR3nt: TGCAGTGCTAGATTGAACATGAACACTGAAGCTTTCTTT
CDR3aa: CSARLNMNTEAFF
d_gene: .
v_gene: TRBV20-1
j_gene: TRBJ1-1
abundance: few

CDR3nt: TGTGCCAGCAGTTACTCGGGACCGTATTACGAGCAGTACTTC
CDR3aa: CASSYSGPYYEQYF
d_gene: .
v_gene: TRBV6-5
j_gene: TRBJ2-7
abundance: once

CDR3nt: TGTGCCATCAGTGAGTCGAGGGGGGGAAGGGGACCTGAAGCTTTCTTT
CDR3aa: CAISESRGGRGPEAFF
d_gene: .
v_gene: TRBV10-3
j_gene: TRBJ1-1
abundance: .

CDR3nt: TGTGCCAGTAGTGCAGCCCTCTCTGGAAACACCATATATTTT
CDR3aa: CASSAALSGNTIYF
d_gene: .
v_gene: TRBV19
j_gene: TRBJ1-3
abundance: few

CDR3nt: TGTGCCAGTAGTCCAACCACTTCCGGGACAGGCACTGAAGCTTTCTTT
CDR3aa: CASSPTTSGTGTEAFF
d_gene: TRBD1
v_gene: TRBV19
j_gene: TRBJ1-1
abundance: .

CDR3nt: TGTGCCAGCAACCAACTTCTGGATTCACCCCTCCACTTT
CDR3aa: CASNQLLDSPLHF
d_gene: .
v_gene: TRBV7-3
j_gene: TRBJ1-6
abundance: .

CDR3nt: TGTGCCTGGAGTGTAACAGGCGGTCAGCCCCAGCATTTT
CDR3aa: CAWSVTGGQPQHF
d_gene: .
v_gene: TRBV30
j_gene: TRBJ1-5
abundance: .

CDR3nt: TGTGCCACCAGCAGAGATGTGGCAGGGGGAAACATTCAGTACTTC
CDR3aa: CATSRDVAGGNIQYF
d_gene: TRBD1
v_gene: TRBV15
j_gene: TRBJ2-4
abundance: .

CDR3nt: TGTGCCAGCTCCGGGACACAGTTCACAGATACGCAGTATTTT
CDR3aa: CASSGTQFTDTQYF
d_gene: .
v_gene: TRBV2
j_gene: TRBJ2-3
abundance: .

CDR3nt: TGCGCCAGCAGCCAAGAGATATCGGGGAGCAATCAGCCCCAGCATTTT
CDR3aa: CASSQEISGSNQPQHF
d_gene: .
v_gene: TRBV4-1
j_gene: TRBJ1-5
abundance: many

CDR3nt: TGTGCCATCATGACCGACTATGGCTACACCTTC
CDR3aa: CAIMTDYGYTF
d_gene: .
v_gene: TRBV10-3
j_gene: TRBJ1-2
abundance: few

CDR3nt: TGTGCCACCAGCAGAGATAGGGGCTTGGAGCCCCAGCATTTT
CDR3aa: CATSRDRGLEPQHF
d_gene: .
v_gene: TRBV15
j_gene: TRBJ1-5
abundance: .

CDR3nt: TGCAGCGTTGAAATAGCGGGAGGGCCGGAGACCCAGTACTTC
CDR3aa: CSVEIAGGPETQYF
d_gene: TRBD2
v_gene: TRBV29-1
j_gene: TRBJ2-5
abundance: few

CDR3nt: TGTGCCAGCAGGCCCGACAGAGCCTTCCCCTATGGCTACACCTTC
CDR3aa: CASRPDRAFPYGYTF
d_gene: .
v_gene: TRBV19
j_gene: TRBJ1-2
abundance: .

CDR3nt: TGTGCCAGCAGCATACCGGGACAGGGGGTTTCTGGGGCCAACGTCCTGACTTTC
CDR3aa: CASSIPGQGVSGANVLTF
d_gene: TRBD1
v_gene: TRBV11-1
j_gene: TRBJ2-6
abundance: .

CDR3nt: TGTGCCAGCAGTGCCGGACTAGCGGGAGGGGCAGATACGCAGTATTTT
CDR3aa: CASSAGLAGGADTQYF
d_gene: TRBD2
v_gene: TRBV25-1
j_gene: TRBJ2-3
abundance: .

CDR3nt: TGTGCCAGCAGCTTAACAGGGGACACCTACGAGCAGTACTTC
CDR3aa: CASSLTGDTYEQYF
d_gene: TRBD1
v_gene: TRBV7-9
j_gene: TRBJ2-7
abundance: many

CDR3nt: TGCAGTGCCAGAAGAGGCGGGGTCGGCTACACCTTC
CDR3aa: CSARRGGVGYTF
d_gene: .
v_gene: TRBV20-1
j_gene: TRBJ1-2
abundance: .

CDR3nt: TGTGCCACCAGTGCCCGGGAGCGAACCTACGAGCAGTACTTC
CDR3aa: CATSARERTYEQYF
d_gene: .
v_gene: TRBV24-1
j_gene: TRBJ2-7
abundance: .

CDR3nt: TGTGCCAGCATCGAAGGGGGGTTCTATGGCTACACCTTC
CDR3aa: CASIEGGFYGYTF
d_gene: .
v_gene: TRBV6-1
j_gene: TRBJ1-2
abundance: many

CDR3nt: TGTGCCAGCAGCCTATCAAATGGAGGACAGAGATATGGCTACACCTTC
CDR3aa: CASSLSNGGQRYGYTF
d_gene: .
v_gene: TRBV11-2
j_gene: TRBJ1-2
abundance: .

CDR3nt: TGCGCCAGCAGCTCCGCTAGCGGGAGGAACACCGGGGAGCTGTTTTTT
CDR3aa: CASSSASGRNTGELFF
d_gene: TRBD2
v_gene: TRBV5-1
j_gene: TRBJ2-2
abundance: many

CDR3nt: TGTGCCAGCAGGGAGCAGGGAGCGACCTACGAGCAGTACTTC
CDR3aa: CASREQGATYEQYF
d_gene: .
v_gene: TRBV10-3
j_gene: TRBJ2-7
abundance: few

CDR3nt: TGTGCCAGCAGTTACGACAGGGAAGCTTTCTTT
CDR3aa: CASSYDREAFF
d_gene: .
v_gene: TRBV2
j_gene: TRBJ1-1
abundance: .

CDR3nt: TGTGCCAGCGCCAGAAGCACAGATACGCAGTATTTT
CDR3aa: CASARSTDTQYF
d_gene: .
v_gene: TRBV2
j_gene: TRBJ2-3
abundance: .

CDR3nt: TGCGCCAGCAGCCCCGGGGCAGGGTTCCACGAGCAGTACTTC
CDR3aa: CASSPGAGFHEQYF
d_gene: .
v_gene: TRBV5-1
j_gene: TRBJ2-7
abundance: .

CDR3nt: TGTGCCAGCAGTGGACAGGGAGGCCTCGAGCAGTACTTC
CDR3aa: CASSGQGGLEQYF
d_gene: .
v_gene: TRBV2
j_gene: TRBJ2-7
abundance: .